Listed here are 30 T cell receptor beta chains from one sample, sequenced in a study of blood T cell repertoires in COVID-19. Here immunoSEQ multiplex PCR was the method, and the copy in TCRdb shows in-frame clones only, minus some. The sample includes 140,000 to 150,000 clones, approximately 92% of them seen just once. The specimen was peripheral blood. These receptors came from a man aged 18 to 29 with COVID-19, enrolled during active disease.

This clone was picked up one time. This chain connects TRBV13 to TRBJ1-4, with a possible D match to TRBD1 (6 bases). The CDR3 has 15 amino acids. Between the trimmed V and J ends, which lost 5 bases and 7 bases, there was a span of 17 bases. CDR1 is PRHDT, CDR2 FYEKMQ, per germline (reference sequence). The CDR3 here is CASSPRGARGEKLFF. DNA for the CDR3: TGTGCCAGCAGCCCTCGGGGGGCGAGGGGTGAAAAACTGTTTTTT.

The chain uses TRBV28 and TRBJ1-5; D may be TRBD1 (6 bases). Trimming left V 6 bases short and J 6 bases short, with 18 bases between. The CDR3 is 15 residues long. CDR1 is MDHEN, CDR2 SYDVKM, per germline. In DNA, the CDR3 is TGTGCCAGCAGCAAAACCATCGGGGGGGCTCAGCCCCAGCATTTT. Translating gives CASSKTIGGAQPQHF.

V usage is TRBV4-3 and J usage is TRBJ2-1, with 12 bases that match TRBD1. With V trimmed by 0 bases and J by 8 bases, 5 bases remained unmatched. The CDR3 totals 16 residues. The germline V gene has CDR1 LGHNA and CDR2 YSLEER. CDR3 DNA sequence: TGCGCCAGCAGCCAAGACGGGGACAGGGGGCTCTATGAGCAGTTCTTC. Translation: CASSQDGDRGLYEQFF.

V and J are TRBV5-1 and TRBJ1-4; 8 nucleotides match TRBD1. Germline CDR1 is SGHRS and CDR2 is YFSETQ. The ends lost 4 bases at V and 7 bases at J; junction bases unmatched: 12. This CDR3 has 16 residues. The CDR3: CASSSLAGGDFEKLFF. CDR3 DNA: TGCGCCAGCAGCAGCCTGGCAGGGGGCGATTTTGAAAAACTGTTTTTT.

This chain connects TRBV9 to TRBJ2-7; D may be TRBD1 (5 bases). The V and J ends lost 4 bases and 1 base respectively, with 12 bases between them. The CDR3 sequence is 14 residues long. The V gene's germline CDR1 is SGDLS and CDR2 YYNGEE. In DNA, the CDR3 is TGTGCCAGCAGCCCCTTGGGGCGGTCCTACGAGCAGTACTTC. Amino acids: CASSPLGRSYEQYF.

The CDR3: CASSTGPRTEAFF. The DNA of the CDR3 is TGTGCCAGTAGTACAGGGCCCCGCACTGAAGCTTTCTTT. V and J are TRBV19 and TRBJ1-1; the D gene is possibly TRBD1 (5 bases). Germline V gene data show CDR1 as LNHDA and CDR2 as SQIVND (reference sequence). Trimming took 4 bases from V and 4 from J, leaving 10 bases between them. The CDR3 totals 13 residues. Full variable domain (missing parts from reference TRBV19 and TRBJ1-1): DGGITQSPKYLFRKEGQNVTLSCEQNLNHDAMYWYRQDPGQGLRLIYYSQIVNDFQKGDIAEGYSVSREKKESFPLTVTSAQKNPTAFYLCASSTGPRTEAFFGQGTRLTVV.

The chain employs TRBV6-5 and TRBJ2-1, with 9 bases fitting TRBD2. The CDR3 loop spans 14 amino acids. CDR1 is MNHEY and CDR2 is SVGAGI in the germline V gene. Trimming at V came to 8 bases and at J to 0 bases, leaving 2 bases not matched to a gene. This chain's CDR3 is CASLTSGSYNEQFF. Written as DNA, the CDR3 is TGTGCCAGCCTGACTAGCGGCTCCTACAATGAGCAGTTCTTC.

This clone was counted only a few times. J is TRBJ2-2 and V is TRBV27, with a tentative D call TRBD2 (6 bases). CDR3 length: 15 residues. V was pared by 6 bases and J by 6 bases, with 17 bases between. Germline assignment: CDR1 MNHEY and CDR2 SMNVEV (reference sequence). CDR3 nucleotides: TGTGCCAGCAGGGGAGGTAGTTGGGCCGCCGGGGAGCTGTTTTTT. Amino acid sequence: CASRGGSWAAGELFF.

The chain's CDR3 is CASSVGSSGRSLDEQFF. CDR3 in DNA: TGTGCCAGCAGCGTAGGATCGAGCGGGAGGAGCCTAGATGAGCAGTTCTTC. V gene TRBV9 combines with J gene TRBJ2-1, with 9 positions matching TRBD2. The CDR3 has 17 residues. Germline CDR1 SGDLS, CDR2 YYNGEE. J lost 8 bases, V lost 0 bases, and 12 bases had no gene match.

The chain's CDR3 is CASSVEGAGGLGNIQYF. For the CDR3, the DNA is TGTGCCAGCAGCGTAGAGGGAGCGGGAGGGCTGGGAAACATTCAGTACTTC. The V call is TRBV9, the J call TRBJ2-4; 10 bases agree with TRBD2. Germline lookup yields CDR1 SGDLS and CDR2 YYNGEE. The junction had 9 bases not matched to a gene; V was cut back by 0 bases and J by 6 bases. The CDR3 consists of 17 residues.

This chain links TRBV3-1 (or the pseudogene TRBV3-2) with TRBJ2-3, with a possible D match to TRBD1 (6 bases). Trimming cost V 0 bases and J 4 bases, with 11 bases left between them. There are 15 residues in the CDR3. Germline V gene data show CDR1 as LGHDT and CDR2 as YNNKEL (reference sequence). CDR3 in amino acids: CASSQEPGESDTQYF. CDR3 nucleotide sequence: TGTGCCAGCAGCCAAGAACCAGGGGAGTCAGATACGCAGTATTTT.

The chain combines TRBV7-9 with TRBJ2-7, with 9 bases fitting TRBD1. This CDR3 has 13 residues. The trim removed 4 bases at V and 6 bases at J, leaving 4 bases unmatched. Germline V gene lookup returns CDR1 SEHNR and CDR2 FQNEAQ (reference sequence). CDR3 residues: CASSSGTGLEQYF. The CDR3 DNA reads TGTGCCAGCAGCTCCGGGACAGGGCTCGAGCAGTACTTC.

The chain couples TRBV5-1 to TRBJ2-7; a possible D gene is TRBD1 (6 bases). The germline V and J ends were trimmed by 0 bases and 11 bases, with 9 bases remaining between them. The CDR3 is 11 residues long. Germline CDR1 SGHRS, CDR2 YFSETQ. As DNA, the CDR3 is TGCGCCAGCAGCTTGGGGGCAGGGGAGTACTTC. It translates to CASSLGAGEYF.

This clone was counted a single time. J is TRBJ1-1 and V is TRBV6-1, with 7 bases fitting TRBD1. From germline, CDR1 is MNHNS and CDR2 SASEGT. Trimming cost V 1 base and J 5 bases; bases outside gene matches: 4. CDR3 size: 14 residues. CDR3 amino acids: CASSEDRGWTEAFF. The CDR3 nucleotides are TGTGCCAGCAGTGAAGACAGGGGATGGACTGAAGCTTTCTTT.

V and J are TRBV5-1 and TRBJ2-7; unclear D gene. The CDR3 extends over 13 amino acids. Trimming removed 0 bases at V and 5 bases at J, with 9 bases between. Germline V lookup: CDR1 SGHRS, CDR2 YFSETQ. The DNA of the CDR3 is TGCGCCAGCAGCTTGGCTTCAGGCGACGAGCAGTACTTC. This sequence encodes CASSLASGDEQYF.

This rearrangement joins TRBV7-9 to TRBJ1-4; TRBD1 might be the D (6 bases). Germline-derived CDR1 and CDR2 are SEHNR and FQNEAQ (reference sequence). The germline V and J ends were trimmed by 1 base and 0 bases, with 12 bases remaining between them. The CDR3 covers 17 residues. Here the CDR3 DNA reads TGTGCCAGCAGCTTAGAGAGACAGGCCTCAACTAATGAAAAACTGTTTTTT. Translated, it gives CASSLERQASTNEKLFF.

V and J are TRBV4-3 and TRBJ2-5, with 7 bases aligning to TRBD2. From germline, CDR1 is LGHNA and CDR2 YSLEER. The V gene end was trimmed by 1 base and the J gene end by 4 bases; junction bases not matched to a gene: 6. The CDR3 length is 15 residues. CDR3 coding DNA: TGCGCCAGCAGCCAAGCACTAGCGTGGGGAGAGACCCAGTACTTC. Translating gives CASSQALAWGETQYF.

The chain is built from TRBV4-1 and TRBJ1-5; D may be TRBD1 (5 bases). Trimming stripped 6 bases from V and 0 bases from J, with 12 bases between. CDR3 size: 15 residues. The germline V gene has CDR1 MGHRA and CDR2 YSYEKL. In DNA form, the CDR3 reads TGCGCCAGCAGTTCCAGGCAGGGTAGCAATCAGCCCCAGCATTTT. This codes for CASSSRQGSNQPQHF.

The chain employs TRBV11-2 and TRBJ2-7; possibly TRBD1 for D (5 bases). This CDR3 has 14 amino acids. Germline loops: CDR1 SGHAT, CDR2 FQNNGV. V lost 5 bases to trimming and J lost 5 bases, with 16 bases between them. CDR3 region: CASSPGRVSDEQYF. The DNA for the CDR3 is TGTGCCAGCAGCCCCGGCAGGGTATCGGACGAGCAGTACTTC.

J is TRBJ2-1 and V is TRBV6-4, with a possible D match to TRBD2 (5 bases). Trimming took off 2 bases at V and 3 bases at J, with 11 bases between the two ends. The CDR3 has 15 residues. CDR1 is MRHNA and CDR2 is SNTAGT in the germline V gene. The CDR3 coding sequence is TGTGCCAGCAGTGACGGTGGACTCCTCTACAATGAGCAGTTCTTC. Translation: CASSDGGLLYNEQFF.

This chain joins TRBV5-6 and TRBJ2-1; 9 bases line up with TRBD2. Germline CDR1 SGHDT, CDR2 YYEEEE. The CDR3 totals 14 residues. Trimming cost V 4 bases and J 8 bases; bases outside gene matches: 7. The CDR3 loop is CASSPIAGEDEQFF. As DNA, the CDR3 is TGTGCCAGCAGCCCCATAGCGGGAGAGGATGAGCAGTTCTTC.

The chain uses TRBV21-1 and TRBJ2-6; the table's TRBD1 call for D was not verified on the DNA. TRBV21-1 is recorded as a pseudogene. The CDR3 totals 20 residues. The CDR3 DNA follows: TGTGCCAGCAGCAAAAGTAGGCAGGTTCGCGACCTCTCTGGGGCCAACGTCCTGACTTTC. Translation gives CASSKSRQVRDLSGANVLTF.

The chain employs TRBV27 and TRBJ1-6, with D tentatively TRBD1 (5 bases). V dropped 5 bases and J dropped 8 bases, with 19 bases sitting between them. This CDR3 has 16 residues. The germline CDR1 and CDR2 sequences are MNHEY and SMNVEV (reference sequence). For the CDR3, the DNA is TGTGCCAGCAGTCCCCTCAGGGTCTCACGGGATTCACCCCTCCACTTT. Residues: CASSPLRVSRDSPLHF.

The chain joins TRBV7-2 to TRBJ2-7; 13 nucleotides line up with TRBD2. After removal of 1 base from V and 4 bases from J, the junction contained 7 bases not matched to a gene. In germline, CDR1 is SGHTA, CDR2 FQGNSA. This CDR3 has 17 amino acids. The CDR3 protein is CASSLVPGLAGNYEQYF. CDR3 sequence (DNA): TGTGCCAGCAGCTTAGTCCCGGGACTAGCGGGAAATTACGAGCAGTACTTC.

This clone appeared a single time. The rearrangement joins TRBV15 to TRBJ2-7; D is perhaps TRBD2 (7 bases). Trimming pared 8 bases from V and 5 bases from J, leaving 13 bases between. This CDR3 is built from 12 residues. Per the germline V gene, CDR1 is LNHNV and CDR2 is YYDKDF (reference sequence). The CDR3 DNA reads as TGTGCCACCCCACGGGGGGCGAACGAGCAGTACTTC. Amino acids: CATPRGANEQYF.

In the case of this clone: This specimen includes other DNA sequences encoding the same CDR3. CDR3 nucleotides: TGCGCCAGCAGCTTGGGAGGGGGCTCCTACAATGAGCAGTTCTTC. Translating gives CASSLGGGSYNEQFF. V gene TRBV5-1 combines with J gene TRBJ2-1; possible D gene TRBD1, 6 bases. The CDR3 is 15 residues long. Between the trimmed V and J ends, which lost 0 bases and 0 bases, there was a span of 7 bases. The germline V gene has CDR1 SGHRS and CDR2 YFSETQ.

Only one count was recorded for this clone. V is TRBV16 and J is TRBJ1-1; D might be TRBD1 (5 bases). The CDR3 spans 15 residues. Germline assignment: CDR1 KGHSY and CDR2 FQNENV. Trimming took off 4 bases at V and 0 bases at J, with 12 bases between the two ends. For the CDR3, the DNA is TGTGCCAGCAGCCCATATGACAGCATGAACACTGAAGCTTTCTTT. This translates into CASSPYDSMNTEAFF.

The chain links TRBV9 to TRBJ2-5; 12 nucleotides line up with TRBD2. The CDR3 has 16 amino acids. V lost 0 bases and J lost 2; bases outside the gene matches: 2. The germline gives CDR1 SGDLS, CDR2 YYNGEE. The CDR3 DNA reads TGTGCCAGCAGCGTAGTGGGACTAGCGGGTCAAGAGACCCAGTACTTC. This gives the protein CASSVVGLAGQETQYF.

CDR3 in DNA: TGTGCCAGCAAAACACAGGGATCACCCCTCCACTTT. Its translation: CASKTQGSPLHF. The chain couples TRBV7-2 to TRBJ1-6, with a weak D call TRBD1 (6 bases). The V gene lost 7 bases and the J gene lost 10 bases, with 11 bases spanning the gap. The germline CDR1 and CDR2 sequences are SGHTA and FQGNSA. The CDR3 length is 12 residues.

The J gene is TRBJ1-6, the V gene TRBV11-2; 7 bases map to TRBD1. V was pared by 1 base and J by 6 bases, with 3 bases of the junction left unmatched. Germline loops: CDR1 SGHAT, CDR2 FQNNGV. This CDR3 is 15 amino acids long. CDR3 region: CASSLGTGPNSPLHF. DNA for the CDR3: TGTGCCAGCAGCTTAGGGACAGGACCTAATTCACCCCTCCACTTT.